The 2 T cell receptor beta chains given below trace back to one sample, sequenced in a study of human T cells and chemical hapten exposure. TCRdb ran MiXCR on the RACE reads and lists one entry per CDR3 protein. The sample includes approximately 97,000 distinct CDR3 sequences, roughly 8.5% of them seen just once. Time point specified: healthy volunteer bleed at 2 weeks. Unfractionated whole blood served as the source for total RNA extraction. Sequences were obtained from whole blood. These receptors all stem from a female donor in good health. Some clones in this sample may be carry-over from other donors' samples.

This chain links TRBV28 with TRBJ1-5; the D is unclear. The V end lost 5 bases, the J end lost 0 bases, and 11 bases lay between the germline ends. The CDR3 runs to 15 residues. Germline V gene sequence: CDR1 MDHEN, CDR2 SYDVKM. CDR3 nucleotides: TGTGCCAGCAGTCCGAGGGTGGTTAGCAATCAGCCCCAGCATTTT. This codes for CASSPRVVSNQPQHF.

The chain joins TRBV10-3 to TRBJ2-5, with 7 bases lining up with TRBD1. The germline V gene encodes CDR1 ENHRY and CDR2 SYGVKD. CDR3 length: 17 residues. Losses at the gene ends were 2 bases for V and 4 bases for J; bases not matched to a gene: 13. The DNA of the CDR3 is TGTGCCATCAGTGAGGAACCAACAGGGGCGGCGGGAGAGACCCAGTACTTC. Amino acid sequence: CAISEEPTGAAGETQYF.